The source of this TCR beta chain is a study of blood T cells in healthy people across ages (dated by TCRdb to about 2015). Notes on the research overall: In model experiments, template switching captured about one uniquely barcoded TCR beta cDNA molecule for every two T cells. The donors were split into four age groups: young (average roughly 15 years), middle-aged (nearly 40), aged (approximately 60) and long-lived (approximately 80). The study analyzed two additional independent replicas of 1 million unique cDNA reads from the same blood draw for two donors, one aged 18 to 29 and one aged 80 or older. Using deep sequencing normalized with unique cDNA molecular identifiers, the study measured how TCR beta repertoire diversity changes with age. To avoid experimental bias, donors of different ages were distributed randomly across sequencing lanes. Points the paper makes about the study in general: As age increased, observed TCR beta diversity per million T cells dropped in a roughly linear way, and a significant reduction was already evident by age 40. Compared with the aged group, the long-lived group had more naive CD4+ T cells, fewer expanded clones and increased TCR diversity, suggesting age selection. Conclusive comparison of naive and antigen-experienced compartments was prevented by the profiling of bulk unsorted PBMCs. A strong correlation was found between observed TCR beta diversity and the percentage of naive T cells measured by flow cytometry. Because donor CMV infection status was unknown, age-related changes in expanded clonotypes were potentially confounded. Total diversity estimates from one million sequenced T cells were considered lower bounds and underestimates.

The CDR3 goes from the cysteine to the phenylalanine over 17 residues. CDR3 DNA is the only sequence kept; it has 51 bases, read in frame from the first base. Taken from the germline V gene, the CDR1 and CDR2 loops are SGHVS and FQNEAQ. Deletion took 4 bases off V and 8 bases off J, with a span of 23 bases between the germline ends. The 40 or so donors, aged roughly 6 to 95 years, were systemically healthy Caucasian individuals from Russia. Ten milliliters of peripheral blood were drawn from each donor into EDTA-treated Vacutainer tubes. Ficoll-Paque density-gradient centrifugation was used to isolate PBMCs, with at least 6 million per sample. Total RNA was extracted from PBMCs with Trizol reagent, with at least 6 micrograms obtained per sample. For every donor, flow cytometry on a PBMC aliquot measured the percentage of naive CD45RAhigh/CD27high T cells. Concerning this clonotype: There is no known antigen for this receptor. No much larger clone exists at a distance of one base, and base qualities are not known.

Library method: 5' RACE. Sequenced on an Illumina HiSeq 2500. The second PCR ran for about 7 to 11 cycles and used a J-beta primer mix along with a sample-barcoded 5' primer. A template-switch 5' adaptor carrying 12 random nucleotides introduced a unique molecular identifier onto each TCR beta cDNA molecule. Each sample yielded at least 3 million CDR3-containing paired-end reads. First-strand cDNA synthesis was performed from all RNA using the Mint cDNA synthesis kit, with priming by a TRBC-specific oligonucleotide. Following uracil-DNA glycosylase treatment, all cDNA underwent a first 18-cycle PCR with the universal primers M1SS and BC2_uni_R. Processing in the source paper ran as follows. For normalization, 1 million high-quality reads were randomly selected from each sample, with every read carrying a distinct molecular identifier. Instead of being binned into consensus sequences, reads with shared molecular identifiers were discarded. CDR3 identification, clonotype clustering and error correction used MiTCR with a Q25 quality threshold and the strictest error-elimination algorithm. A nonparametric unseen species model using Euler transformation provided a lower-bound estimate of total TCR beta diversity. TCRdb ran its own pipeline on the public reads, namely fastp trimming at Q25 and MiXCR clone calling, and kept in-frame beta chains. Entries that share a CDR3 protein sequence are merged under the most common genes and DNA. These V and J calls derive from TCRdb rather than the authors' analysis. Recorded for this sample are more than 1 million distinct CDR3 sequences; under 45% of them occurred a single time. The ten largest clones take up under 20% of the sample.

The sample was blood. This receptor chain uses TRBV7-8 and TRBJ1-4, with no confidently assigned D gene. This clonotype was obtained from a woman in her sixties in good health. CDR3 region: CASSYGLSASIGEKLFF. The DNA sequence follows: TGTGCCAGCAGCTACGGCCTTTCGGCGTCAATAGGGGAAAAACTGTTTTTT.